The next 32 T cell receptor beta chains were all read from a single sample in a study of glioma-infiltrating T cells after dendritic cell vaccination. Using immunoSEQ multiplex PCR, the repertoire was profiled, and TCRdb retains in-frame clones only, with some absent. Among 100,000 or so clones listed, around 87% were seen once. This sample's time point: after dendritic cell vaccination, including at tumor progression/relapse. Specimen: blood, collected after dendritic cell vaccination. Receptors were obtained from a human donor with glioblastoma.

The rearrangement joins TRBV7-9 to TRBJ2-2; no definite D call. The CDR3 length is 11 residues. The germline gives CDR1 SEHNR, CDR2 FQNEAQ (reference sequence). Trimming took 2 bases from V and 8 from J, leaving 3 bases between them. CDR3 sequence: CASSLLGELFF. As DNA, the CDR3 is TGTGCCAGCAGCTTACTTGGGGAGCTGTTTTTT.

The chain links TRBV27 to TRBJ2-6; 14 bases align to TRBD2. V shed 3 bases and J 3 bases; nucleotides not matched to a gene: 4. CDR3 length: 18 amino acids. CDR1 MNHEY and CDR2 SMNVEV come from the germline V gene (reference sequence). CDR3: CASSFGLAGGRGANVLTF. In DNA form, the CDR3 reads TGTGCCAGCAGTTTCGGACTAGCGGGAGGTCGTGGGGCCAACGTCCTGACTTTC.

The J gene is TRBJ1-1, the V gene TRBV5-1; 8 nucleotides align to TRBD1. Germline V lookup: CDR1 SGHRS, CDR2 YFSETQ. V lost 5 bases and J lost 7; bases outside the gene matches: 13. This CDR3 comprises 15 residues. The CDR3 protein is CASRRAGQGKGEAFF. As DNA, the CDR3 is TGCGCCAGCAGGCGTGCTGGACAGGGTAAGGGTGAAGCTTTCTTT.

The V call is TRBV18, the J call TRBJ2-7, with 10 positions matching TRBD1. The V segment lost 2 bases and the J segment 5 bases; nucleotides outside the gene matches: 9. CDR1 and CDR2 (germline): KGHSH, LQKENI. The CDR3 runs 16 residues. The CDR3 here is CASSPARDRGGHEQYF. In DNA form, the CDR3 reads TGTGCCAGCTCACCAGCTAGGGACAGGGGTGGCCACGAGCAGTACTTC.

The rearrangement joins TRBV6-6 to TRBJ1-6; 9 nucleotides match TRBD1. Germline CDR1 is MNHNY and CDR2 is SVGAGI (reference sequence). Trimming removed 5 bases from V and 7 bases from J; junction bases left unmatched: 6. The CDR3 extends over 15 amino acids. The CDR3 bases are TGTGCCAGCAGTCCCGGGACAGGGATCAATTCACCCCTCCACTTT. Translating gives CASSPGTGINSPLHF.

This CDR3 is CASSAPGGTTDTQYF. The CDR3 region has the DNA TGTGCCAGCAGTGCCCCCGGGGGGACAACAGATACGCAGTATTTT. The chain combines TRBV28 with TRBJ2-3, with D tentatively TRBD2 (7 bases). Deletions cut 5 bases from V and 3 bases from J, with 15 bases between. Germline V lookup: CDR1 MDHEN, CDR2 SYDVKM. There are 15 residues in the CDR3.

J is TRBJ1-1 and V is TRBV30; 8 positions agree with TRBD1. CDR3 length: 17 residues. The V and J ends lost 2 bases and 0 bases, in that order; junction bases with no gene match: 11. Germline V gene lookup returns CDR1 GTSNPN and CDR2 SVGIG (reference sequence). CDR3 nucleotides: TGTGCCTGGAGTCCACCCCGGGGACAGGCGATGAACACTGAAGCTTTCTTT. Its protein is CAWSPPRGQAMNTEAFF.

This clone was detected once. This chain uses TRBV5-8 with TRBJ1-2; TRBD1 might be the D (5 bases). The germline V gene has CDR1 SGHTS and CDR2 YDEGEE. V was clipped by 0 bases and J by 4 bases, with 10 bases between them. The CDR3 is made up of 14 amino acids. In DNA, the CDR3 is TGTGCCAGCAGCTTGGATTGGGGGGGCTATGGCTACACCTTC. Its protein product is CASSLDWGGYGYTF.

Concerning this clone itself: Within the sample, other DNA sequences also encode this same CDR3. The chain combines TRBV30 with TRBJ1-6; the D gene is possibly TRBD1 (6 bases). CDR1 and CDR2 from the germline V gene are GTSNPN and SVGIG (reference sequence). The CDR3 length is 14 residues. V was cut by 0 bases and J by 7 bases, with 10 bases left in between. The CDR3 reads CAWSVRGWNSPLHF. As DNA, the CDR3 is TGTGCCTGGAGTGTAAGGGGGTGGAATTCACCCCTCCACTTT.

This chain connects TRBV5-6 to TRBJ2-3; TRBD2 agrees at 7 bases. The trim removed 0 bases at V and 2 bases at J, leaving 9 bases unmatched. Per the germline V gene, CDR1 is SGHDT and CDR2 is YYEEEE. The CDR3 is made up of 17 amino acids. Here the CDR3 reads CASSLVLREGDTDTQYF. DNA for the CDR3: TGTGCCAGCAGCTTGGTCCTCAGGGAGGGAGACACAGATACGCAGTATTTT.

The chain uses TRBV6-5 and TRBJ2-4; 9 bases match TRBD1. Germline loops: CDR1 MNHEY, CDR2 SVGAGI. V gave up 6 bases and J gave up 9 bases; unmatched junction bases: 6. CDR3 length: 13 amino acids. The CDR3 here is CASRGQGGTIQYF. DNA for the CDR3: TGTGCCAGCAGGGGACAGGGTGGTACCATTCAGTACTTC.

The rearrangement links TRBV25-1 to TRBJ1-1; a possible D gene is TRBD1 (6 bases). V dropped 7 bases and J dropped 5 bases, with 11 bases sitting between them. CDR1 and CDR2 from the germline V gene are MGHDK and SYGVNS. The CDR3 is made up of 12 amino acids. CDR3 in DNA: TGTGCCAGCACCCTGCAGGGGACTGAAGCTTTCTTT. It encodes CASTLQGTEAFF.

The chain combines TRBV30 with TRBJ2-7; unclear D gene. Trimming took off 5 bases at V and 4 bases at J, with 9 bases between the two ends. The CDR3 consists of 11 residues. Germline V CDR1 and CDR2: GTSNPN, SVGIG (reference sequence). The CDR3 DNA sequence: TGTGCCTGGGGCACCCAGTACGAGCAGTACTTC. Translated, it gives CAWGTQYEQYF. The full variable domain, rest sourced from reference TRBV30 and TRBJ2-7, is SQTIHQWPATLVQPVGSPLSLECTVEGTSNPNLYWYRQAAGRGLQLLFYSVGIGQISSEVPQNLSASRPQDRQFILSSKKLLLSDSGFYLCAWGTQYEQYFGPGTRLTVT.

This clone was found once. The rearrangement links TRBV7-6 to TRBJ1-3, with D hard to call. Germline lookup yields CDR1 SGHVS and CDR2 FNYEAQ. Trimming cost V 5 bases and J 2 bases, with 13 bases left between them. The CDR3 totals 15 residues. The CDR3, as DNA: TGTGCCAGCAGCCCAATCCCCGGGGCTGGAAACACCATATATTTT. Its translation is CASSPIPGAGNTIYF.

This chain uses TRBV5-1 with TRBJ2-7; possibly TRBD1 for D (6 bases). V lost 2 bases to trimming and J lost 4 bases, with 16 bases between them. From germline, CDR1 is SGHRS and CDR2 YFSETQ. The CDR3 is 15 amino acids. CDR3 sequence reads: CASSLGTQPTYEQYF. DNA of the CDR3: TGCGCCAGCAGCTTAGGGACACAACCTACATACGAGCAGTACTTC. The whole variable domain, remainder taken from reference TRBV5-1 and TRBJ2-7, is KAGVTQTPRYLIKTRGQQVTLSCSPISGHRSVSWYQQTPGQGLQFLFEYFSETQRNKGNFPGRFSGRQFSNSRSEMNVSTLELGDSALYLCASSLGTQPTYEQYFGPGTRLTVT.

The CDR3 reads CASQAPYNEQFF. CDR3 nucleotide sequence: TGTGCCTCTCAAGCCCCCTACAATGAGCAGTTCTTC. The rearrangement uses TRBV25-1 and TRBJ2-1, with D hard to call. The CDR3 totals 12 residues. Germline V gene sequence: CDR1 MGHDK, CDR2 SYGVNS. Trimming removed 11 bases from V and 2 bases from J, with 10 bases in between.

The chain links TRBV5-6 to TRBJ1-6; TRBD1 is a possible D gene (6 bases). This CDR3 is built from 14 residues. The ends were cut back, 1 base at V and 13 bases at J, with 15 bases in the middle. Germline V gene sequence: CDR1 SGHDT, CDR2 YYEEEE. CDR3 coding DNA: TGTGCCAGCAGCTTGAGTTTCGGGGGGCGGCCCCTCCACTTT. Its translation is CASSLSFGGRPLHF.

V usage is TRBV29-1 and J usage is TRBJ2-3; D is perhaps TRBD1 (6 bases). V lost 3 bases, J lost 4 bases, and 14 bases lay in between. Per germline, CDR1 SQVTM and CDR2 ANQGSEA. The length of the CDR3 is 14 residues. The CDR3 coding sequence is TGCAGCGTTGACACAGGGTTGAGGGCAGATACGCAGTATTTT. Translation gives CSVDTGLRADTQYF.

This clone was detected only once. The rearrangement uses TRBV6-1 and TRBJ1-5; D is unresolved. CDR3 size: 12 residues. The germline V and J ends were trimmed by 5 bases and 6 bases, with 8 bases remaining between them. Germline V lookup: CDR1 MNHNS, CDR2 SASEGT. The CDR3 DNA sequence: TGTGCCAGCAGTACTGGGAGTCAGCCCCAGCATTTT. Translation: CASSTGSQPQHF.

This chain joins TRBV30 and TRBJ2-1, with no clear D. The germline V and J ends were trimmed by 2 bases and 4 bases, with 9 bases remaining between them. The germline CDR1 and CDR2 sequences are GTSNPN and SVGIG (reference sequence). The CDR3 runs to 13 residues. The CDR3 DNA reads as TGTGCCTGGAGTTTAATTCTGTACAATGAGCAGTTCTTC. It specifies CAWSLILYNEQFF.

The J gene is TRBJ2-3, the V gene TRBV2; 7 bases align to TRBD1. The V segment lost 1 base and the J segment 5 bases; nucleotides outside the gene matches: 6. The CDR3 runs 15 residues. Germline CDR1 SNHLY, CDR2 FYNNEI. CDR3 residues: CASSEVRGIGDTQYF. In nucleotides, the CDR3 is TGTGCCAGCAGTGAAGTCAGGGGGATAGGAGATACGCAGTATTTT.

The V and J genes are TRBV6-6 and TRBJ1-5, with D possibly being TRBD1 (5 bases). The CDR3 runs to 15 residues. Germline V gives CDR1 MNHNY, CDR2 SVGAGI (reference sequence). V was pared by 6 bases and J by 0 bases, with 12 bases between. The CDR3 nucleotides read TGTGCCAGCAGCAAAGACAGTAATAGCAATCAGCCCCAGCATTTT. Translated: CASSKDSNSNQPQHF.

V is TRBV2 and J is TRBJ2-3, with 10 bases aligning to TRBD2. The CDR3 has 15 amino acids. V gave up 4 bases and J gave up 5 bases; unmatched junction bases: 6. Germline V gives CDR1 SNHLY, CDR2 FYNNEI. The CDR3 loop is CASSASGGVIDTQYF. The DNA for the CDR3 is TGTGCCAGCAGTGCCAGCGGGGGGGTGATAGATACGCAGTATTTT.

This rearrangement joins TRBV4-1 to TRBJ2-3; a possible D gene is TRBD2 (6 bases). V dropped 4 bases and J dropped 0 bases, with 17 bases sitting between them. Germline CDR1 and CDR2: MGHRA and YSYEKL. This CDR3 has 17 amino acids. The CDR3 coding sequence is TGCGCCAGCAGCCCCGCGGGGTCCGGGGGTAGCACAGATACGCAGTATTTT. As protein: CASSPAGSGGSTDTQYF.

The chain couples TRBV21-1 to TRBJ1-6; the table's D call, TRBD1, was not checked against the DNA. TRBV21-1 is a pseudogene segment. This CDR3 contains 12 residues. Here the CDR3 reads CASSKGRGPLHF. In nucleotides, the CDR3 is TGTGCCAGCAGCAAAGGCAGGGGGCCCCTCCACTTT.

CDR3 in DNA: TGTGCCAGCAGCCCCTTCTTGAACACTGAAGCTTTCTTT. It yields the protein CASSPFLNTEAFF. This chain links TRBV7-2 with TRBJ1-1; D not resolved. Deletions cut 5 bases from V and 0 bases from J, with 7 bases between. The CDR3 extends over 13 amino acids. CDR1 and CDR2 from the germline V gene are SGHTA and FQGNSA. Full variable domain (outside the CDR3, taken from reference TRBV7-2 and TRBJ1-1): GAGVSQSPSNKVTEKGKDVELRCDPISGHTALYWYRQSLGQGLEFLIYFQGNSAPDKSGLPSDRFSAERTGGSVSTLTIQRTQQEDSAVYLCASSPFLNTEAFFGQGTRLTVV.

The chain is built from TRBV7-6 and TRBJ2-2, with 7 nucleotides matching TRBD1. The CDR3 extends over 15 amino acids. Trimming cost V 4 bases and J 2 bases; bases outside gene matches: 4. CDR1 is SGHVS and CDR2 is FNYEAQ in the germline V gene. CDR3 amino acids: CASSSGTENTGELFF. In DNA, the CDR3 is TGTGCCAGCAGCTCTGGGACAGAAAACACCGGGGAGCTGTTTTTT.

The gene calls are TRBV5-6 and TRBJ2-1; 10 nucleotides line up with TRBD2. V was clipped by 4 bases and J by 4 bases; unmatched bases: 17. The CDR3 length is 19 residues. Germline V gene lookup returns CDR1 SGHDT and CDR2 YYEEEE. CDR3 DNA sequence: TGTGCCAGCAGCCCCACTAGGGTTGTCCGTAGCGGGAGGTACAATGAGCAGTTCTTC. Translation: CASSPTRVVRSGRYNEQFF. Using reference TRBV5-6 and TRBJ2-1 for the parts outside the CDR3, the full variable domain is DAGVTQSPTHLIKTRGQQVTLRCSPKSGHDTVSWYQQALGQGPQFIFQYYEEEERQRGNFPDRFSGHQFPNYSSELNVNALLLGDSALYLCASSPTRVVRSGRYNEQFFGPGTRLTVL.

The chain couples TRBV27 to TRBJ2-1; tentative D call: TRBD2 (6 bases). The germline V gene has CDR1 MNHEY and CDR2 SMNVEV (reference sequence). Between the trimmed V and J ends, which lost 4 bases and 0 bases, there was a span of 10 bases. There are 15 residues in the CDR3. CDR3: CASSSYGSSYNEQFF. The CDR3 DNA follows: TGTGCCAGCAGTTCCTACGGGAGCTCCTACAATGAGCAGTTCTTC.

As concerns this clone: Within the sample, other DNA sequences also encode this same CDR3. V and J are TRBV5-1 and TRBJ2-7; TRBD2 aligns across 12 bases. CDR3 size: 16 residues. Losses at the gene ends were 4 bases for V and 0 bases for J; bases not matched to a gene: 5. Germline V gene lookup returns CDR1 SGHRS and CDR2 YFSETQ. The CDR3 is CASSPGLAGSSYEQYF. The DNA for the CDR3 is TGCGCCAGCAGCCCCGGACTAGCGGGAAGCTCCTACGAGCAGTACTTC.

This clone was counted between two and nine times. This chain uses TRBV11-3 with TRBJ2-2; TRBD1 matches 7 bases. Trimming at V came to 5 bases and at J to 4 bases, leaving 10 bases not matched to a gene. CDR3 length: 16 residues. Germline V gene lookup returns CDR1 SGHNT and CDR2 YENEEA. The CDR3 spells CASSQDRVTTTGELFF. Written as DNA, the CDR3 is TGTGCCAGCAGCCAAGACAGGGTCACGACCACCGGGGAGCTGTTTTTT.

V gene TRBV2 combines with J gene TRBJ1-1; D remains ambiguous. V lost 6 bases and J 1 base, leaving 12 bases between the germline ends. CDR3 length: 14 amino acids. Germline CDR1 and CDR2: SNHLY and FYNNEI. CDR3 nucleotides: TGTGCCAGCAGCCCCTCTCCAGGGAACACTGAAGCTTTCTTT. Its translation is CASSPSPGNTEAFF.